This TCR beta chain was recovered during a study of blood T cell repertoires in COVID-19. About the research overall: Nucleic acid was either cDNA or gDNA, and it came from T cells, B-cell-depleted T cells, or PBMCs.

Individuals aged roughly 18 to 95 years were recruited from 20 to 25 US areas. Grouping used clinical history reported by participants in a survey and questionnaire. What the recovered Cohort 3 donors had was two negative PCRs, clearance, or symptom resolution. Using immunoSEQ multiplex PCR, the repertoire was profiled, and TCRdb retains in-frame clones only, with some absent. The sample includes approximately 280,000 clones, roughly 87% of them seen just once. The sequence came from a middle-aged woman who had recovered from COVID-19. The sample comprised PBMCs or T cells enriched from blood (not recorded which).

In DNA form, the CDR3 reads TGTGCCAGCAGCGCCGAGCCGGGACAGGCCACAGATACGCAGTATTTT. Its protein product is CASSAEPGQATDTQYF. The V and J genes are TRBV7-3 and TRBJ2-3; TRBD1 agrees at 8 bases. The CDR3 contains 16 residues. From germline, CDR1 is SGHTA and CDR2 FQGTGA. The V gene end was trimmed by 5 bases and the J gene end by 2 bases; junction bases not matched to a gene: 9.